A selection of T cell receptor beta chains follows, all from one sample in a study of PD-1 blockade in classical Hodgkin lymphoma. Here immunoSEQ multiplex PCR was the method, and the copy in TCRdb shows in-frame clones only, minus some. The top ten clones hold 10% of a sample with nearly 60,000 clones, around 93% of them seen once. The specimen was peripheral blood mononuclear cells (PBMCs), collected before the second cycle of nivolumab. These receptors originate from a human donor with classical Hodgkin lymphoma. CDR3s include the opening cysteine and the closing phenylalanine or tryptophan. A D gene is named only where the DNA matches it firmly. For some rows the clone size is stated as once, few or many, or as a class when expanded; others skip it.

clone_size: .; cdr3_length: 12; d_call: .; j_call: TRBJ2-2; v_call: TRBV27; cdr3_aa: CASSLSPGELFF; cdr3_nt: TGTGCCAGCAGTTTATCTCCGGGGGAGCTGTTTTTT
clone_size: .; cdr3_length: 16; d_call: TRBD2; j_call: TRBJ2-3; v_call: TRBV11-2; cdr3_aa: CASSLGVTSGVDTQYF; cdr3_nt: TGTGCCAGCAGCTTAGGGGTCACTAGCGGGGTCGATACGCAGTATTTT
clone_size: .; cdr3_length: 18; d_call: .; j_call: TRBJ2-2; v_call: TRBV9; cdr3_aa: CASSVHRVENANTGELFF; cdr3_nt: TGTGCCAGCAGCGTCCACAGGGTAGAAAACGCGAACACCGGGGAGCTGTTTTTT
clone_size: .; cdr3_length: 15; d_call: TRBD2; j_call: TRBJ2-5; v_call: TRBV7-6; cdr3_aa: CASSLQREGLGTQYF; cdr3_nt: TGTGCCAGCAGCTTACAGCGGGAGGGCCTCGGGACCCAGTACTTC
clone_size: .; cdr3_length: 13; d_call: .; j_call: TRBJ1-2; v_call: TRBV7-9; cdr3_aa: CASSPDAARGYTF; cdr3_nt: TGTGCCAGCAGCCCAGACGCAGCTCGCGGCTACACCTTC
clone_size: .; cdr3_length: 15; d_call: .; j_call: TRBJ1-5; v_call: TRBV28; cdr3_aa: CASSTTAGKYQPQHF; cdr3_nt: TGTGCCAGCAGTACCACCGCGGGGAAGTATCAGCCCCAGCATTTT
clone_size: .; cdr3_length: 8; d_call: .; j_call: TRBJ1-2; v_call: TRBV3-1/TRBV3-2; cdr3_aa: CASTRSRF; cdr3_nt: TGTGCCAGCACCCGATCCCGCTTC
clone_size: .; cdr3_length: 16; d_call: .; j_call: TRBJ2-2; v_call: TRBV9; cdr3_aa: CASSVVAGANTGELFF; cdr3_nt: TGTGCCAGCAGCGTAGTGGCGGGCGCGAACACCGGGGAGCTGTTTTTT
clone_size: .; cdr3_length: 17; d_call: TRBD1; j_call: TRBJ2-1; v_call: TRBV7-9; cdr3_aa: CASSRQAPGQGYNEQFF; cdr3_nt: TGTGCCAGCAGTCGGCAAGCTCCGGGACAGGGGTACAATGAGCAGTTCTTC
clone_size: .; cdr3_length: 13; d_call: .; j_call: TRBJ2-7; v_call: TRBV27; cdr3_aa: CASSLLGANEQYF; cdr3_nt: TGTGCCAGCAGTTTGTTAGGGGCCAACGAGCAGTACTTC
clone_size: once; cdr3_length: 16; d_call: .; j_call: TRBJ2-7; v_call: TRBV4-3; cdr3_aa: CASSQGLAGGPYEQYF; cdr3_nt: TGCGCCAGCAGCCAAGGCCTGGCAGGGGGGCCCTACGAGCAGTACTTC
clone_size: .; cdr3_length: 16; d_call: .; j_call: TRBJ2-3; v_call: TRBV11-2; cdr3_aa: CASSLGWAGLTDTQYF; cdr3_nt: TGTGCCAGCAGCTTAGGGTGGGCGGGACTCACAGATACGCAGTATTTT
clone_size: few; cdr3_length: 16; d_call: .; j_call: TRBJ1-2; v_call: TRBV27; cdr3_aa: CASSSLHRDTVNGYTF; cdr3_nt: TGTGCCAGCAGTTCCCTCCACCGGGACACCGTGAATGGCTACACCTTC
clone_size: .; cdr3_length: 11; d_call: .; j_call: TRBJ1-1; v_call: TRBV28; cdr3_aa: CASYQPGAAFF; cdr3_nt: TGTGCCAGCTACCAGCCCGGAGCAGCTTTCTTT
clone_size: .; cdr3_length: 16; d_call: .; j_call: TRBJ1-2; v_call: TRBV30; cdr3_aa: CAWSVRSPGALHGYTF; cdr3_nt: TGTGCCTGGAGTGTACGCTCCCCGGGGGCGCTTCATGGCTACACCTTC
clone_size: .; cdr3_length: 17; d_call: .; j_call: TRBJ2-3; v_call: TRBV5-6; cdr3_aa: CASSLAPLTGLGDTQYF; cdr3_nt: TGTGCCAGCAGCTTGGCCCCTTTAACAGGGCTCGGAGATACGCAGTATTTT
clone_size: .; cdr3_length: 12; d_call: .; j_call: TRBJ2-7; v_call: TRBV11-2; cdr3_aa: CASSPASYEQYF; cdr3_nt: TGTGCCAGCAGCCCCGCCTCCTACGAGCAGTACTTC
clone_size: .; cdr3_length: 14; d_call: TRBD1; j_call: TRBJ2-7; v_call: TRBV29-1; cdr3_aa: CSVPTGGSPYEQYF; cdr3_nt: TGCAGCGTGCCAACAGGGGGCAGCCCCTACGAGCAGTACTTC
clone_size: few; cdr3_length: 12; d_call: .; j_call: TRBJ2-7; v_call: TRBV14; cdr3_aa: CASSPTNYEQYF; cdr3_nt: TGTGCCAGCAGCCCGACGAACTACGAGCAGTACTTC
clone_size: .; cdr3_length: 15; d_call: .; j_call: TRBJ1-4; v_call: TRBV18; cdr3_aa: CASSPRISGDEKLFF; cdr3_nt: TGTGCCAGCTCACCACGCATATCAGGGGATGAAAAACTGTTTTTT
clone_size: .; cdr3_length: 13; d_call: .; j_call: TRBJ1-1; v_call: TRBV4-3; cdr3_aa: CASSQQQDTEAFF; cdr3_nt: TGCGCCAGCAGCCAACAACAGGACACTGAAGCTTTCTTT
clone_size: .; cdr3_length: 14; d_call: .; j_call: TRBJ1-3; v_call: TRBV6-5; cdr3_aa: CASSPIAGGNTIYF; cdr3_nt: TGTGCCAGCAGTCCCATAGCGGGTGGAAACACCATATATTTT
clone_size: .; cdr3_length: 15; d_call: .; j_call: TRBJ2-3; v_call: TRBV16; cdr3_aa: CASSPRSANTDTQYF; cdr3_nt: TGTGCCAGCAGTCCCCGATCGGCGAACACAGATACGCAGTATTTT
clone_size: .; cdr3_length: 12; d_call: TRBD2; j_call: TRBJ2-5; v_call: TRBV27; cdr3_aa: CATRSGGETQYF; cdr3_nt: TGTGCCACCCGGAGCGGGGGAGAGACCCAGTACTTC
clone_size: .; cdr3_length: 17; d_call: TRBD1; j_call: TRBJ1-4; v_call: TRBV27; cdr3_aa: CASSFSGQGAPYEKLFF; cdr3_nt: TGTGCCAGCAGTTTCTCCGGACAGGGGGCCCCTTATGAAAAACTGTTTTTT